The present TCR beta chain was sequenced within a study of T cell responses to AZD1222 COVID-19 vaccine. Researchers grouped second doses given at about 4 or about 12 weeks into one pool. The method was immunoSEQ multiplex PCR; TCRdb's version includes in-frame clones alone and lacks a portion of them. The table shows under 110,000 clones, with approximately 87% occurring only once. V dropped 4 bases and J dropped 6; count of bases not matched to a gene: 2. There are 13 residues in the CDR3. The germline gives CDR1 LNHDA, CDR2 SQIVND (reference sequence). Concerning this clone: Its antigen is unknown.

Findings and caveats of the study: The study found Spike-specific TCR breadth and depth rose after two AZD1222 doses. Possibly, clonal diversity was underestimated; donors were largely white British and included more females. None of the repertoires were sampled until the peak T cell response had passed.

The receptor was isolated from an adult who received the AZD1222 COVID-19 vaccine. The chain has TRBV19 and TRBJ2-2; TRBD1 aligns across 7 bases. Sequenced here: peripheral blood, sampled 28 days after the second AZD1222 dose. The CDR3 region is CASSRDSPGELFF. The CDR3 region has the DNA TGTGCCAGTAGTAGGGACAGTCCCGGGGAGCTGTTTTTT.